The entry below describes one TCR beta chain. This sample was taken from a study of blood T cell repertoires in COVID-19. The method was immunoSEQ multiplex PCR; TCRdb's version includes in-frame clones alone and lacks a portion of them. The table lists roughly 500,000 clones, 88% of them singletons. Researchers sorted participants into cohorts using their self-reported clinical history. CDR1 and CDR2 (germline): SEHNR, FQNEAQ (reference sequence). The J segment lost 4 bases and the V segment lost 2 bases, leaving 11 bases of the junction unmatched. The CDR3 is 17 amino acids. Sequencing was performed on PBMCs or T cells enriched from blood (not recorded which). The receptor's source is a woman in her thirties or forties who had recovered from COVID-19. This chain joins TRBV7-9 and TRBJ1-2, with 9 nucleotides matching TRBD1. The CDR3 reads CASSLNFVTGGAYGYTF. The CDR3 DNA follows: TGTGCCAGCAGCTTAAATTTTGTAACAGGGGGCGCCTATGGCTACACCTTC.